This TCR beta chain was found in a study of blood T cell repertoires in COVID-19 (dated by TCRdb to the early 2020s). About the study as a whole: Samples from collaborators originated in the United States, Italy and Spain and spanned both the acute and convalescent phases of COVID-19. The prospective study material was composed of cDNA or gDNA derived from T cells, B-cell-depleted T cells, or PBMCs. Subjects who had been exposed to COVID-19, were actively infected with it, or had recovered from it provided the deeply sampled blood TCRbeta repertoires that made up the dataset. The repertoires were made available in a free public database intended to serve as a resource for research on the immune response to SARS-CoV-2. Samples came from the ongoing ImmuneRACE study (first 160 participants) plus 1,254 subjects from 6 global collaborators. The sample metadata nearly always contained a de-identified subject ID, COVID-19 status, age in years and sex. Where available, HLA class I and class II types were obtained from metadata supplied by the sample provider rather than from assay-based typing.

Worth noting for this clone: It lacks a known antigen. No base quality information exists; no much larger clone differs at one position.

General conclusions and limits of the study: The quantity of clinical and demographic metadata differed by source and by participant and was supplied without curation.

The V and J ends are trimmed by 0 bases and 8 bases, leaving 18 bases between them. CDR1 and CDR2 are read off the germline V gene as SGHDT and YYEEEE. Taken from cysteine to phenylalanine, the CDR3 has 15 residues. Kept here is only the CDR3 DNA, which spans 45 bases and is read in frame from base 1. The immunoSEQ Assay, a bias-controlled multiplex PCR, was used to amplify TCRbeta CDR3 regions from genomic DNA. In the original analysis: Nucleated cell counts per sample were estimated from amplification of reference gene primers within the assay. Sequence reads were collapsed and filtered to measure the absolute abundance of every unique TCRbeta CDR3 rearrangement. For each sample, productive Simpson clonality was calculated by taking the square root of Simpson's diversity index across productive rearrangements. The source is immuneACCESS, and TCRdb retained only in-frame sequences with V and J called. Part of the clones is not carried over; for the studies checked, unresolved V genes explain less than half of this, and the remainder is unexplained. V, J and clone size reflect that table, while D and trimming were determined from the DNA. Across this sample there are approximately 130,000 clones, with just under 85% seen only once. Clones ranked in the top ten supply around 13% of the sample.

Whole blood was collected in K2EDTA tubes by collaborating institutions according to the institutions' own protocols. Collaborator samples were shipped for TCRbeta analysis as frozen whole blood, isolated PBMCs, or DNA extracted from either sample type. Sequencing was carried out using peripheral blood. The chain links TRBV5-6 with TRBJ2-7; the D gene is perhaps TRBD2, on 6 matching bases. This receptor was obtained from a human donor in a cohort sampled during active COVID-19. The DNA is TGTGCCAGCAGCTTGGGGGCGACTAGTGGAGCCAAGCAGTACTTC. This yields the protein CASSLGATSGAKQYF.